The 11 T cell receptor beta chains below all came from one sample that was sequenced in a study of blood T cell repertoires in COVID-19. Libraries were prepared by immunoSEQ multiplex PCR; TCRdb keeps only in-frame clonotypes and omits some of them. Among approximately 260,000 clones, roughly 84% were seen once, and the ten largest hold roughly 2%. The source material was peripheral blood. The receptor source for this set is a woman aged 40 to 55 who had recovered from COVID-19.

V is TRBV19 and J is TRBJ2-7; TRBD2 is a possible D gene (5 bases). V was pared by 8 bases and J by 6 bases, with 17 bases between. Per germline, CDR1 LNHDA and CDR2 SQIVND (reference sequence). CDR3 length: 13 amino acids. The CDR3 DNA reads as TGTGCCAGTTCAGGAGGCTACTCAGCCGAGCAGTACTTC. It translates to CASSGGYSAEQYF.

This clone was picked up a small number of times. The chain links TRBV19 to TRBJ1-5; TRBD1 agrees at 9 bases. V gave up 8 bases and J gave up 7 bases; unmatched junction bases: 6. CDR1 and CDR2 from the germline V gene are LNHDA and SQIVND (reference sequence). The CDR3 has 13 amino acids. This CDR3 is CASAGQGDQPQHF. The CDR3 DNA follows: TGTGCCAGTGCGGGACAGGGTGACCAGCCCCAGCATTTT.

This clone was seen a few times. The CDR3 coding sequence is TGCAGTGCTAGAGAGGGGGGGTTGTGGTTCTTC. The encoded protein is CSAREGGLWFF. V and J are TRBV20-1 and TRBJ2-1, with 7 bases identical to TRBD2. V shed 0 bases and J 15 bases; nucleotides not matched to a gene: 5. This CDR3 has 11 residues. Germline CDR1 and CDR2: DFQATT and SNEGSKA (reference sequence).

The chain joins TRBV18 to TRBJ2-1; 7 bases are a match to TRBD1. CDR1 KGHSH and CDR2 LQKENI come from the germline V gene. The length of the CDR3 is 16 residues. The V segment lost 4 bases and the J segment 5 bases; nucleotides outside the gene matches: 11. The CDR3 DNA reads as TGTGCCAGCTCACTAAGAGAGGGGGCGATGAACAATGAGCAGTTCTTC. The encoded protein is CASSLREGAMNNEQFF. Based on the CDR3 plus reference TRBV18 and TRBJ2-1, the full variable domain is NAGVMQNPRHLVRRRGQEARLRCSPMKGHSHVYWYRQLPEEGLKFMVYLQKENIIDESGMPKERFSAEFPKEGPSILRIQQVVRGDSAAYFCASSLREGAMNNEQFFGPGTRLTVL.

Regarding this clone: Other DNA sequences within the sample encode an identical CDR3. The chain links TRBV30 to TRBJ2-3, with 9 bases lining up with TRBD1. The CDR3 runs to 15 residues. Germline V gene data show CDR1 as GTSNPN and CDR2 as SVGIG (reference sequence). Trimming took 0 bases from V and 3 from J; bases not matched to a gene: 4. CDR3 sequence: CAWSVLGTGTDTQYF. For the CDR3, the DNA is TGTGCCTGGAGTGTACTCGGGACAGGGACAGATACGCAGTATTTT.

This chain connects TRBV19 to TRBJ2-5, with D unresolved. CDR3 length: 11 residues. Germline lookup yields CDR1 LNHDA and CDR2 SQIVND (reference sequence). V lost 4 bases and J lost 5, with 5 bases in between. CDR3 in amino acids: CASSNRETQYF. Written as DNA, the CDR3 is TGTGCCAGTAGTAATCGGGAGACCCAGTACTTC.

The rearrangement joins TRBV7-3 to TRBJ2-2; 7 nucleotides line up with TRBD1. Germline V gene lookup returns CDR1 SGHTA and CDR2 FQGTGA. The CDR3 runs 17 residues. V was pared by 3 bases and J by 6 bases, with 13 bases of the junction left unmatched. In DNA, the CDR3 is TGTGCCAGCAGCTTTAACGAGTGGCGCCAGGGGGCCGGGGAGCTGTTTTTT. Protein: CASSFNEWRQGAGELFF.

CDR3 in DNA: TGTGCCTGGACCAAGTTCAGGGACATGAACTATGGCTACACCTTC. This encodes CAWTKFRDMNYGYTF. The chain is built from TRBV30 and TRBJ1-2, with D possibly matching TRBD1 (6 bases). Between the trimmed V and J ends, which lost 4 bases and 2 bases, there was a span of 17 bases. The length of the CDR3 is 15 residues. Germline CDR1 is GTSNPN and CDR2 is SVGIG (reference sequence).

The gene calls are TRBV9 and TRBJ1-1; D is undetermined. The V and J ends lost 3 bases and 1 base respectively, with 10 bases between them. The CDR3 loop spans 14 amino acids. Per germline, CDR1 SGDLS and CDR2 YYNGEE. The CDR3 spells CASSARRENTEAFF. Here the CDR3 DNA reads TGTGCCAGCAGCGCCCGGAGGGAGAACACTGAAGCTTTCTTT.

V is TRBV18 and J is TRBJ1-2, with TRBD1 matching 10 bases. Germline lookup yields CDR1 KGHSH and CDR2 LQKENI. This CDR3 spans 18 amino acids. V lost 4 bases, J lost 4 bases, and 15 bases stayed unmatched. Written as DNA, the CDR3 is TGTGCCAGCTCACTGGACGAGACAGGGGGCTCCGGCGGCTATGGCTACACCTTC. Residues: CASSLDETGGSGGYGYTF.

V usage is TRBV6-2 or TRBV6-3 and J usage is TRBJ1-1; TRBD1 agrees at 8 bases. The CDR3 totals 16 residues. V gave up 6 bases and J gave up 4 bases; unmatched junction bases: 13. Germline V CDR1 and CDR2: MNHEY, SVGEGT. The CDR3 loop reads CASSRSHLTGVTEAFF. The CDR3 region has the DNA TGTGCCAGCAGCCGCTCCCACCTGACAGGGGTCACTGAAGCTTTCTTT.